This TCR beta chain emerged from a study of T cell responses to AZD1222 COVID-19 vaccine. Findings and limits, study-wide: Mostly white British, mostly female donors; authors suggested clonal diversity may be underestimated.

TCRdb's table, derived via immunoSEQ multiplex PCR, lists solely in-frame clones and lacks some. The sample consists of tens of thousands of clones, roughly 85% of them appearing once. The CDR3 runs to 13 residues. The germline V gene encodes CDR1 SGHNT and CDR2 YENEEA. V was cut by 1 base and J by 7 bases, with 8 bases left in between. A remark on this clone: Its target is not known.

Sample: peripheral blood, taken 28 days after the second AZD1222 dose. This receptor was taken from an adult who received the AZD1222 COVID-19 vaccine. The rearrangement joins TRBV11-3 to TRBJ2-1, with no clear D. CDR3 coding DNA: TGTGCCAGCAGCTTAGCTCAGTGGAATGAGCAGTTCTTC. This codes for CASSLAQWNEQFF. The whole variable domain, remainder taken from reference TRBV11-3 and TRBJ2-1, is EAGVVQSPRYKIIEKKQPVAFWCNPISGHNTLYWYLQNLGQGPELLIRYENEEAVDDSQLPKDRFSAERLKGVDSTLKIQPAELGDSAVYLCASSLAQWNEQFFGPGTRLTVL.